This T cell receptor (beta chain) was obtained from a study of sequential checkpoint blockade in melanoma. Study at large: Randomization was 1:1 between first-line nivolumab→ipilimumab and ipilimumab→nivolumab.

Losses at the gene ends were 3 bases for V and 3 bases for J; bases not matched to a gene: 8. The CDR3 is made up of 17 amino acids. The germline gives CDR1 MDHEN, CDR2 SYDVKM. Produced via immunoSEQ multiplex PCR; TCRdb's table is partial and in-frame only. The sample records approximately 23,000 clones, 80% being singletons. Treatment given: randomized to nivolumab then ipilimumab (arm A) or the reverse (arm B). Live CD3+CD8+ CD19− CD56− cells were sorted from PBMCs. This TCR was recovered from a human donor with melanoma. Sequences were derived from CD8+ T cells sorted from blood (inferred from file names), sampled from a patient given nivolumab and ipilimumab in sequence. V is TRBV28 and J is TRBJ1-5, with 10 positions matching TRBD1. CDR3 region: CASSFARGTGDNQPQHF. The CDR3 DNA reads TGTGCCAGCAGTTTCGCGAGGGGGACAGGGGACAATCAGCCCCAGCATTTT.